The 17 T cell receptor beta chains reported below all come from one sample, sequenced in a study of Ad26.COV2.S vaccination and SARS-CoV-2 variants. Treatment denoted: over 15 received Ad26.COV2.S at low or high dose, single or two shots; about 5 received placebo; per-sample allocation not given. The samples were gathered on day 63 after the first injection of vaccine or placebo. Some clones are missing from TCRdb's copy, which holds only in-frame ones; the method was immunoSEQ multiplex PCR. The table includes more than 300,000 clones, around four fifths detected once. The specimen was peripheral blood, collected in a trial of Ad26.COV2.S vaccine versus placebo. The receptor set was obtained from a person between 18 and 65 years old who received the Ad26.COV2.S COVID-19 vaccine or a placebo.

This clone appeared a few times. V usage is TRBV21-1 and J usage is TRBJ1-1; TRBD1 reflects the table's D call only, with no check against the DNA. TRBV21-1 is a pseudogene. The CDR3 is made up of 15 amino acids. In DNA form, the CDR3 reads TGTGCCAGCAGCAAAATCCGACAGGGGGCGGATGAAGCTTTCTTT. This codes for CASSKIRQGADEAFF.

The V gene is TRBV6-6, the J gene TRBJ2-1; TRBD1 might be the D (6 bases). Germline V gene data show CDR1 as MNHNY and CDR2 as SVGAGI (reference sequence). The CDR3 loop spans 13 amino acids. V shed 5 bases and J shed 5 bases, with 10 bases lying between them. CDR3 in DNA: TGTGCCAGCAGTCAGGGGTACCACAATGAGCAGTTCTTC. Protein product: CASSQGYHNEQFF.

This sequence joins TRBV19 and TRBJ1-5; 7 bases fit TRBD1. Germline loops: CDR1 LNHDA, CDR2 SQIVND (reference sequence). CDR3 length equals 17 residues. J was trimmed by 4 bases and V by 2 bases; bases with no gene match: 11. CDR3 in DNA: TGTGCCAGTAGTATAATTCCAGGGGGAGGAGGGAATCAGCCCCAGCATTTT. Encoded protein: CASSIIPGGGGNQPQHF. Using reference TRBV19 and TRBJ1-5 for the parts outside the CDR3, the full variable domain is DGGITQSPKYLFRKEGQNVTLSCEQNLNHDAMYWYRQDPGQGLRLIYYSQIVNDFQKGDIAEGYSVSREKKESFPLTVTSAQKNPTAFYLCASSIIPGGGGNQPQHFGDGTRLSIL.

The chain is built from TRBV5-1 and TRBJ1-2; 10 nucleotides agree with TRBD1. There are 15 residues in the CDR3. The V and J ends lost 2 bases and 7 bases, in that order; junction bases with no gene match: 8. Germline loops: CDR1 SGHRS, CDR2 YFSETQ. In DNA form, the CDR3 reads TGCGCCAGCAGCTTAGATTCCGGGACAGGGGTTGGCTACACCTTC. This encodes CASSLDSGTGVGYTF. Variable domain in full (rest from reference TRBV5-1 and TRBJ1-2): KAGVTQTPRYLIKTRGQQVTLSCSPISGHRSVSWYQQTPGQGLQFLFEYFSETQRNKGNFPGRFSGRQFSNSRSEMNVSTLELGDSALYLCASSLDSGTGVGYTFGSGTRLTVV.

The chain carries TRBV5-3 and TRBJ1-2, with D possibly TRBD1 on 6 matching bases. TRBV5-3 is an open reading frame whose function is uncertain. The CDR3 covers 16 residues. V lost 4 bases to trimming and J lost 4 bases, with 20 bases between them. The CDR3 is CARSGRDNGGGYGYTF. As DNA, the CDR3 is TGTGCCAGAAGCGGAAGGGACAACGGAGGCGGCTATGGCTACACCTTC.

This rearrangement joins TRBV5-4 to TRBJ2-3; 11 bases fit TRBD2. Germline V gene sequence: CDR1 SGHNT, CDR2 YYREEE (reference sequence). This CDR3 contains 14 residues. V shed 5 bases and J 3 bases; nucleotides not matched to a gene: 2. CDR3 in DNA: TGTGCCAGCAGTAGCGGGGGGGCAACAGATACGCAGTATTTT. Its protein product is CASSSGGATDTQYF.

This clone was seen just once. The chain uses TRBV7-9 and TRBJ1-1, with D possibly being TRBD1 (6 bases). The CDR3 length is 18 residues. V lost 2 bases and J lost 1, with 20 bases in between. Germline CDR1 reads SEHNR; CDR2 reads FQNEAQ (reference sequence). CDR3 sequence (DNA): TGTGCCAGCAGCTTAAGTACAGGGCCATTTGGTGCGAACACTGAAGCTTTCTTT. Translation: CASSLSTGPFGANTEAFF.

The chain combines TRBV9 with TRBJ1-4; D remains unclear. The CDR3 extends over 15 amino acids. V shed 0 bases and J shed 5 bases, with 11 bases lying between them. CDR1 is SGDLS and CDR2 is YYNGEE in the germline V gene. Here the CDR3 DNA reads TGTGCCAGCAGCGTAGGGCCCTATACGAATGAAAAACTGTTTTTT. It encodes CASSVGPYTNEKLFF.

The chain couples TRBV5-4 to TRBJ1-3; D not certain. Germline values: CDR1 SGHNT, CDR2 YYREEE (reference sequence). V was shortened by 4 bases and J by 0 bases, with 17 bases between the two germline ends. The CDR3 loop spans 17 amino acids. CDR3 DNA sequence: TGTGCCAGCAGCCGTGGCCACCCCCGGAGCTCTGGAAACACCATATATTTT. The encoded protein is CASSRGHPRSSGNTIYF.

This chain joins TRBV5-1 and TRBJ2-2; tentative D call: TRBD2 (7 bases). Trimming removed 0 bases from V and 4 bases from J, with 13 bases in between. Germline-derived CDR1 and CDR2 are SGHRS and YFSETQ. This CDR3 has 16 amino acids. CDR3 sequence: CASSLAVGGATGELFF. The DNA of the CDR3 is TGCGCCAGCAGCTTGGCCGTAGGGGGGGCCACCGGGGAGCTGTTTTTT.

The J gene is TRBJ2-7, the V gene TRBV4-2, with D perhaps TRBD2 (6 bases). There are 15 residues in the CDR3. Per germline, CDR1 LGHNA and CDR2 YNFKEQ. V dropped 4 bases and J dropped 1 base, with 14 bases sitting between them. Written as DNA, the CDR3 is TGTGCCAGCAGCCGGTCGGCGGGGCAATCCTACGAGCAGTACTTC. It codes for CASSRSAGQSYEQYF.

This chain links TRBV5-1 with TRBJ2-1; D uncertain. CDR1 is SGHRS and CDR2 is YFSETQ in the germline V gene. The V end lost 0 bases, the J end lost 7 bases, and 5 bases lay between the germline ends. The CDR3 has 12 residues. The CDR3 sequence is CASSLGDNEQFF. As DNA, the CDR3 is TGCGCCAGCAGCTTGGGAGATAATGAGCAGTTCTTC.

V and J are TRBV21-1 and TRBJ2-7; no check of the table's D call, TRBD1, against the DNA was made. TRBV21-1 is termed a pseudogene. The CDR3 totals 14 residues. CDR3 nucleotides: TGTGCCAGCATGAAATGTAGGGACAGGGGGTTCGAGTACTTC. Protein: CASMKCRDRGFEYF.

The V and J genes are TRBV4-2 and TRBJ2-7; D remains unclear. The CDR3 sequence is 13 residues long. The V gene's germline CDR1 is LGHNA and CDR2 YNFKEQ. The V end lost 1 base, the J end lost 12 bases, and 16 bases lay between the germline ends. In DNA form, the CDR3 reads TGTGCCAGCAGCCAAGCGTCAGGCGGACGGGCGTACTTC. It codes for CASSQASGGRAYF.

The sample holds a few counts of this clone. This rearrangement joins TRBV30 to TRBJ1-2; TRBD1 matches at 10 bases. In germline, CDR1 is GTSNPN, CDR2 SVGIG (reference sequence). The V segment lost 8 bases and the J segment 6 bases; nucleotides outside the gene matches: 6. The CDR3 is 12 residues long. The CDR3 nucleotides read TGTGCCCGGGACAGGGGACTAAATGGCTACACCTTC. Protein sequence: CARDRGLNGYTF. The complete variable domain, with remaining parts taken from reference TRBV30 and TRBJ1-2, reads SQTIHQWPATLVQPVGSPLSLECTVEGTSNPNLYWYRQAAGRGLQLLFYSVGIGQISSEVPQNLSASRPQDRQFILSSKKLLLSDSGFYLCARDRGLNGYTFGSGTRLTVV.

The chain links TRBV9 to TRBJ2-2, with 12 bases fitting TRBD1. The germline CDR1 and CDR2 sequences are SGDLS and YYNGEE. The CDR3 spans 17 residues. J lost 5 bases, V lost 0 bases, and 5 bases had no gene match. Here the CDR3 DNA reads TGTGCCAGCAGCGTAGCTGGGACAGGGGGCTTTACCGGGGAGCTGTTTTTT. This sequence encodes CASSVAGTGGFTGELFF.

There are a few counts of this clone. The V call is TRBV7-3, the J call TRBJ2-7; possibly TRBD2 for D (6 bases). This CDR3 has 13 residues. V lost 2 bases and J 2 bases, leaving 7 bases between the germline ends. Per the germline V gene, CDR1 is SGHTA and CDR2 is FQGTGA. CDR3 DNA: TGTGCCAGCAGCTTAGGGGGGACCTACGAGCAGTACTTC. Protein sequence: CASSLGGTYEQYF.